The T cell receptor (beta chain) described here comes from a study of long-term antiretroviral therapy in people with HIV. General study results and limits: Dominance of pre-ART expanded clones persisted, fluctuating and often declining after ART. In samples taken after ART, diversity increased but remained below transplant donor control levels. CDR3 lengths in HIV samples spanned a narrower range than controls.

This clone was detected a few times. Its specificity is unknown. Version v3.0 of the immunoSEQ assay ran at survey level. Sequencing of each sample targeted about 35,000-55,000 T-cell genomes. The data were produced by immunoSEQ multiplex PCR, yet TCRdb's version contains in-frame clones alone and is incomplete. The sample lists about 14,000 clones, about 80% occurring once. Germline V gives CDR1 DFQATT, CDR2 SNEGSKA (reference sequence). Trimming cost V 6 bases and J 8 bases, with 10 bases left between them. The CDR3 totals 10 residues. The chain is built from TRBV20-1 and TRBJ1-2, with D possibly matching TRBD1 (6 bases). The receptor comes from a man aged 40-49 years with HIV. The sample here was unsorted PBMCs, taken 1.3 years before starting antiretroviral therapy. CDR3 in DNA: TGCAGTGCGAGGACAGCAGGCTACACCTTC. Translating gives CSARTAGYTF.